This TCR beta chain is from a study of CD8+ T cells in alopecia areata. Study-wide context: Among treated patients, oral tofacitinib was administered at 5 to 10 mg twice daily.

TCR sequencing used cDNA made by reverse transcription of extracted RNA. Data came from immunoSEQ multiplex PCR; TCRdb stores just in-frame clones and leaves some out. The sample carries 95,000 to 150,000 clones, roughly 57% recorded once. Whole-study findings and limits: On tofacitinib, scalp and blood still held many of the expanded lesional clones. Relative to normal scalp, lesional scalp, especially alopecia totalis/universalis, showed higher clonality.

Trimming pared 2 bases from V and 4 bases from J, leaving 11 bases between. There are 14 residues in the CDR3. Germline CDR1 is ENHRY and CDR2 is SYGVKD. The table lists this clone with a count of one. Antigen unknown. Documented treatment: oral pan-JAK inhibitor, 5-10 mg twice daily. V is TRBV10-3 and J is TRBJ1-1; tentative D call: TRBD1 (5 bases). The specimen was CD4+ T cells sorted from blood, collected at week 4, from a patient treated with tofacitinib. This TCR was sampled from a human donor with alopecia areata. The CDR3 region is CAISEGAVGTEAFF. The CDR3 DNA is TGTGCCATCAGTGAGGGGGCAGTCGGCACTGAAGCTTTCTTT.